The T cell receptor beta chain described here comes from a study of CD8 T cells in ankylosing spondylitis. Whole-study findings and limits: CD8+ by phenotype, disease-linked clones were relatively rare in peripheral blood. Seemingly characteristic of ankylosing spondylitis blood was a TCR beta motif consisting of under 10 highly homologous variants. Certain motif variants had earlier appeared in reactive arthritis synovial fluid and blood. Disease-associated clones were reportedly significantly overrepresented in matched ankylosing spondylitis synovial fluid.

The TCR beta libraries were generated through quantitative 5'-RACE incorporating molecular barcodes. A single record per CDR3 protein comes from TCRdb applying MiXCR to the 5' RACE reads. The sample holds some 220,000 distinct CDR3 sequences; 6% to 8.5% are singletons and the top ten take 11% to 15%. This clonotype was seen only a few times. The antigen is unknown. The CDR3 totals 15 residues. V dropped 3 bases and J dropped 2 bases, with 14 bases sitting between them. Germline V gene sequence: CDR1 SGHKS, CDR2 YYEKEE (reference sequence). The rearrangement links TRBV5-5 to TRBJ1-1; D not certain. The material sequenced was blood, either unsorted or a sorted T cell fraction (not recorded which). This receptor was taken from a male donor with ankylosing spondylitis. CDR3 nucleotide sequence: TGTGCCAGCAGCTGGAGCTGGACGTCTAACACTGAAGCTTTCTTT. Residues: CASSWSWTSNTEAFF.